The 28 T cell receptor beta chains below were found in one sample sequenced in a study of T cell repertoires in cytomegalovirus infection. TCRdb re-derived calls from the reads in MiXCR, one entry per CDR3 protein. The sample has 630,000 or so distinct CDR3 sequences, 20% to 25% seen once. Material: CD8+ T cells from PBMCs. These receptors were obtained from a human donor in good health (CMV status not recorded). Some clones in this sample may be carry-over from other donors' samples.

This clonotype has more than one count but fewer than ten. The chain has TRBV5-1 and TRBJ1-1; D gene ambiguous. This CDR3 contains 14 residues. V gave up 4 bases and J gave up 8 bases, with 18 bases separating them. Germline V gene lookup returns CDR1 SGHRS and CDR2 YFSETQ. CDR3 DNA sequence: TGCGCCAGCAGCCCTCCAACGGGAACAACCGAAGCTTTCTTT. It translates to CASSPPTGTTEAFF. The whole variable domain, remainder taken from reference TRBV5-1 and TRBJ1-1, is KAGVTQTPRYLIKTRGQQVTLSCSPISGHRSVSWYQQTPGQGLQFLFEYFSETQRNKGNFPGRFSGRQFSNSRSEMNVSTLELGDSALYLCASSPPTGTTEAFFGQGTRLTVV.

The chain has TRBV29-1 and TRBJ2-3; TRBD1 is a possible D gene (5 bases). This CDR3 region has 14 residues. Trimming shortened V by 6 bases and J by 2 bases, and 15 bases separated the two germline ends. Germline CDR1 and CDR2: SQVTM and ANQGSEA. The CDR3 DNA follows: TGCAGCGTGGGGAAAGAGACAGCCACAGATACGCAGTATTTT. This translates into CSVGKETATDTQYF.

Only a few counts were recorded for this clonotype. This chain uses TRBV29-1 with TRBJ2-7; the match to TRBD1 covers 7 bases. The CDR3 is 14 amino acids. V was pared by 1 base and J by 4 bases, with 7 bases of the junction left unmatched. Germline CDR1 is SQVTM and CDR2 is ANQGSEA. CDR3 bases: TGCAGCGTTGAAGGGGGACAGAGTGGGTACGAGCAGTACTTC. Amino acids: CSVEGGQSGYEQYF.

This clonotype has at least ten counts. V and J are TRBV7-9 and TRBJ1-1; D perhaps matches TRBD1 (6 bases). V lost 5 bases and J 0 bases, leaving 19 bases between the germline ends. CDR3 length: 17 amino acids. Germline V gene lookup returns CDR1 SEHNR and CDR2 FQNEAQ (reference sequence). CDR3 nucleotide sequence: TGTGCCAGCAGCGCAGACAGGTCCATTTTAATGAACACTGAAGCTTTCTTT. As protein: CASSADRSILMNTEAFF.

V usage is TRBV9 and J usage is TRBJ2-3; 9 bases are shared with TRBD1. CDR3 length: 16 amino acids. V lost 3 bases to trimming and J lost 1 base; unmatched junction nucleotides: 6. Per the germline V gene, CDR1 is SGDLS and CDR2 is YYNGEE. CDR3 DNA sequence: TGTGCCAGCAGCGCCGGGACAGGGCGCGGCACAGATACGCAGTATTTT. Residues: CASSAGTGRGTDTQYF.

This clonotype was seen repeatedly, ten times or more. The chain uses TRBV7-2 and TRBJ2-1; D is ambiguous. V was shortened by 1 base and J by 0 bases, with 10 bases between the two germline ends. Germline CDR1 reads SGHTA; CDR2 reads FQGNSA. The CDR3 loop spans 16 amino acids. The CDR3 spells CASSLDSLSSYNEQFF. Here the CDR3 DNA reads TGTGCCAGCAGCTTAGATAGCCTTAGCTCCTACAATGAGCAGTTCTTC.

V usage is TRBV7-9 and J usage is TRBJ2-5; 11 bases fit TRBD2. The CDR3 is made up of 17 amino acids. The V and J ends lost 5 bases and 2 bases, in that order; junction bases with no gene match: 10. The germline V gene has CDR1 SEHNR and CDR2 FQNEAQ (reference sequence). CDR3 sequence: CASSLSVTSGEQETQYF. The CDR3 DNA is TGTGCCAGCAGCCTAAGCGTGACTAGCGGGGAACAAGAGACCCAGTACTTC.

J is TRBJ1-1 and V is TRBV20-1; TRBD1 agrees at 9 bases. The V and J ends lost 4 bases and 1 base, in that order; junction bases with no gene match: 7. Germline V gene lookup returns CDR1 DFQATT and CDR2 SNEGSKA (reference sequence). CDR3 length: 15 amino acids. The CDR3 is CSAKTWTGENTEAFF. DNA for the CDR3: TGCAGTGCTAAGACATGGACAGGGGAGAACACTGAAGCTTTCTTT.

This clonotype was found a few times. The chain links TRBV7-9 to TRBJ2-4; no reliable D call. Germline values: CDR1 SEHNR, CDR2 FQNEAQ (reference sequence). V was shortened by 0 bases and J by 0 bases, with 6 bases between the two germline ends. The CDR3 totals 15 residues. The CDR3 coding sequence is TGTGCCAGCAGCTTAGCGTCCGAAGCCAAAAACATTCAGTACTTC. Translation: CASSLASEAKNIQYF.

This clonotype was picked up many times. V gene TRBV28 combines with J gene TRBJ2-2, with TRBD2 matching over 10 bases. The V gene end was trimmed by 2 bases and the J gene end by 5 bases; junction bases not matched to a gene: 2. Germline V gene sequence: CDR1 MDHEN, CDR2 SYDVKM. CDR3 length: 15 residues. The CDR3 spells CASSLKLAGTGELFF. In DNA form, the CDR3 reads TGTGCCAGCAGTTTAAAACTAGCGGGGACCGGGGAGCTGTTTTTT.

This clonotype appeared a few times. V and J are TRBV28 and TRBJ1-5; no clear D. Germline V gives CDR1 MDHEN, CDR2 SYDVKM. The CDR3 totals 17 residues. Trimming stripped 3 bases from V and 0 bases from J, with 15 bases between. The CDR3 coding sequence is TGTGCCAGCAGTTTCCGACCGGCAGCGAATAGCAATCAGCCCCAGCATTTT. Translating it yields CASSFRPAANSNQPQHF. Drawing the rest from reference TRBV28 and TRBJ1-5, the complete variable domain is DVKVTQSSRYLVKRTGEKVFLECVQDMDHENMFWYRQDPGLGLRLIYFSYDVKMKEKGDIPEGYSVSREKKERFSLILESASTNQTSMYLCASSFRPAANSNQPQHFGDGTRLSIL.

V is TRBV6-2 or TRBV6-3 and J is TRBJ2-7; unclear D gene. This CDR3 comprises 10 residues. V was cut by 7 bases and J by 5 bases, with 6 bases left in between. CDR1 and CDR2 (germline): MNHEY, SVGEGT. The CDR3 sequence is CASTSHEQYV. Written as DNA, the CDR3 is TGTGCCAGCACATCCCACGAGCAGTACGTC.

The V call is TRBV20-1, the J call TRBJ1-1; no firm D call. V shed 6 bases and J shed 3 bases, with 17 bases lying between them. CDR1 and CDR2 (germline): DFQATT, SNEGSKA (reference sequence). CDR3 length: 14 amino acids. The DNA of the CDR3 is TGCAGTGCCTCCCCCCGACTCGAACACACTGAAGCTTTCTTT. This codes for CSASPRLEHTEAFF.

Worth noting for this clonotype: A read error may explain this, as a much larger clone is one base away. The CDR3 protein is CASSLPGTSYNEQFF. The CDR3 DNA is TGTGCCAGCAGTTTACCAGGGACCTCCTACAATGAGCAGTTCTTC. This chain joins TRBV27 and TRBJ2-1; D tentatively fits TRBD1 or TRBD2 (5 bases each). The CDR3 runs to 15 residues. Trimming cost V 2 bases and J 0 bases, with 8 bases left between them. Germline CDR1 reads MNHEY; CDR2 reads SMNVEV (reference sequence).

The gene calls are TRBV7-9 and TRBJ1-2; D is perhaps TRBD1 (6 bases). In germline, CDR1 is SEHNR, CDR2 FQNEAQ (reference sequence). This CDR3 region has 18 residues. Trimming pared 6 bases from V and 6 bases from J, leaving 29 bases between. The CDR3 sequence is CASRSLRDRISHDDGYTF. DNA for the CDR3: TGTGCCAGCAGGTCCTTAAGAGACAGGATCTCCCACGACGATGGCTACACCTTC.

The sample holds a few counts of this clonotype. The rearrangement uses TRBV12-3 or TRBV12-4 and TRBJ2-5, with TRBD1 as a possible D gene (6 bases). Trimming took off 2 bases at V and 2 bases at J, with 15 bases between the two ends. The CDR3 length is 16 residues. CDR3 region: CASSLQDLQGQETQYF. Written as DNA, the CDR3 is TGTGCCAGCAGTTTACAGGACCTCCAGGGGCAAGAGACCCAGTACTTC.

At least ten counts were recorded for this clonotype. This chain links TRBV7-8 with TRBJ2-1; D might be TRBD1 (6 bases). Germline V gives CDR1 SGHVS, CDR2 FQNEAQ. This CDR3 spans 17 amino acids. V lost 0 bases and J 0 bases, leaving 12 bases between the germline ends. The CDR3 DNA follows: TGTGCCAGCAGCTTAGCCTGGACAGCGAGCTCCTACAATGAGCAGTTCTTC. This encodes CASSLAWTASSYNEQFF.

This clonotype was seen a few times. The chain has TRBV10-3 and TRBJ2-1, with 8 bases fitting TRBD2. CDR3 length: 15 residues. Looked up from germline, CDR1 is ENHRY and CDR2 is SYGVKD. V shed 7 bases, J shed 6 bases, and the junction held 11 bases outside the gene matches. CDR3 residues: CAIKVGGAPGNEQFF. CDR3 nucleotide sequence: TGTGCCATCAAAGTCGGGGGGGCCCCCGGCAATGAGCAGTTCTTC.

This clonotype has only a few counts. The chain recombines TRBV20-1 with TRBJ1-2; a possible D gene is TRBD1 (5 bases). Germline V gene sequence: CDR1 DFQATT, CDR2 SNEGSKA (reference sequence). The CDR3 runs 14 residues. Trimming took 0 bases from V and 4 from J, leaving 12 bases between them. For the CDR3, the DNA is TGCAGTGCTAGAGATTTCGGGGCCTTCTATGGCTACACCTTC. This gives the protein CSARDFGAFYGYTF.

This clonotype was seen a handful of times. This chain uses TRBV7-9 with TRBJ1-5; D is ambiguous. The length of the CDR3 is 13 residues. Trimming removed 5 bases at V and 9 bases at J, with 14 bases between. Germline lookup yields CDR1 SEHNR and CDR2 FQNEAQ (reference sequence). The CDR3: CASSAGDAGPQHF. Written as DNA, the CDR3 is TGTGCCAGCAGCGCCGGGGATGCCGGGCCCCAGCATTTT.

This clonotype occurred a few times. The chain employs TRBV18 and TRBJ2-7; 9 bases agree with TRBD1. The length of the CDR3 is 14 residues. Germline V lookup: CDR1 KGHSH, CDR2 LQKENI. Trimming removed 6 bases from V and 3 bases from J; junction bases left unmatched: 6. CDR3: CASSPWDRDYEQYV. The CDR3 nucleotides are TGTGCCAGCTCCCCCTGGGACAGGGACTACGAGCAGTACGTC.

CDR3 protein: CASSQSRYEQYV. The DNA for the CDR3 is TGTGCCAGCAGCCAATCGCGGTACGAGCAGTACGTC. The chain has TRBV16 and TRBJ2-7; D remains unclear. In germline, CDR1 is KGHSY, CDR2 FQNENV. The CDR3 covers 12 residues. Trimming shortened V by 0 bases and J by 4 bases, and 4 bases separated the two germline ends.

This clonotype occurred a few times. The chain recombines TRBV28 with TRBJ2-7; 9 nucleotides line up with TRBD2. Unmatched junction bases numbered 11, after V lost 4 bases and J lost 1 base. The germline gives CDR1 MDHEN, CDR2 SYDVKM. The CDR3 runs to 17 residues. As DNA, the CDR3 is TGTGCCAGCAGTTCCCTTTTCCTAGCGGGGACTTCCTACGAGCAGTACGTC. Residues: CASSSLFLAGTSYEQYV.

CDR3 amino acids: CASSGLAGAYNEQFF. The CDR3 DNA reads as TGTGCCAGCAGTGGTCTAGCGGGGGCATACAATGAGCAGTTCTTC. This chain joins TRBV12-3 or TRBV12-4 and TRBJ2-1; 10 nucleotides align to TRBD2. V dropped 5 bases and J dropped 4; count of bases not matched to a gene: 5. CDR3 size: 15 residues.

The V gene is TRBV5-1, the J gene TRBJ2-3, with 9 bases identical to TRBD2. The germline CDR1 and CDR2 sequences are SGHRS and YFSETQ. Trimming took 4 bases from V and 1 from J; bases not matched to a gene: 4. This CDR3 contains 15 residues. The CDR3: CASSQPSGGTDTQYF. The CDR3, as DNA: TGCGCCAGCAGCCAGCCTAGCGGGGGCACAGATACGCAGTATTTT.

The sample holds many counts of this clonotype. The J gene is TRBJ2-7, the V gene TRBV7-2, with TRBD2 as a possible D gene (6 bases). The CDR3 is 13 amino acids. Trimming took off 0 bases at V and 6 bases at J, with 9 bases between the two ends. CDR1 is SGHTA and CDR2 is FQGNSA in the germline V gene. The CDR3 DNA reads as TGTGCCAGCAGCTTAGCGGGGGGTTCCGAGCAGTACGTC. Translated: CASSLAGGSEQYV.

The chain joins TRBV29-1 to TRBJ1-1, with D possibly matching TRBD1 (5 bases). The V and J ends lost 6 bases and 0 bases respectively, with 8 bases between them. The CDR3 has 12 residues. CDR1 and CDR2 from the germline V gene are SQVTM and ANQGSEA. CDR3 sequence reads: CSVGHLNTEAFF. The CDR3 DNA reads TGCAGCGTAGGACACTTGAACACTGAAGCTTTCTTT. Using reference TRBV29-1 and TRBJ1-1 for the parts outside the CDR3, the full variable domain is SAVISQKPSRDICQRGTSLTIQCQVDSQVTMMFWYRQQPGQSLTLIATANQGSEATYESGFVIDKFPISRPNLTFSTLTVSNMSPEDSSIYLCSVGHLNTEAFFGQGTRLTVV.

This clonotype has more than one count but fewer than ten. The chain carries TRBV6-2 or TRBV6-3 and TRBJ2-2; 8 bases align to TRBD2. J gave up 3 bases and V 2 bases, and 8 bases lay outside the gene matches. Germline V CDR1 and CDR2: MNHEY, SVGEGT. The CDR3 contains 17 residues. CDR3 sequence reads: CASSYPETSVDTGELFF. In nucleotides, the CDR3 is TGTGCCAGCAGTTACCCCGAGACTAGCGTCGACACCGGGGAGCTGTTTTTT.